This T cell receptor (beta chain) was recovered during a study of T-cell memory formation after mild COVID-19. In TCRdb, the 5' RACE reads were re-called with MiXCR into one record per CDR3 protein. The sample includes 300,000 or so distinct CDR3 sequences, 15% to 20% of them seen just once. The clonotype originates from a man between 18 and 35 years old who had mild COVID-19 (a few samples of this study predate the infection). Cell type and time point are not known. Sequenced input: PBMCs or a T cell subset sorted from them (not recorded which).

The CDR3 nucleotides read TGTGCCACCGGCCGGGACAGAAATGAAGCTTTCTTT. Translating it yields CATGRDRNEAFF. This chain links TRBV6-2 or TRBV6-3 with TRBJ1-1; TRBD1 matches at 7 bases. This CDR3 is 12 amino acids long. Trimming cost V 10 bases and J 7 bases; bases outside gene matches: 9. Germline values: CDR1 MNHEY, CDR2 SVGEGT.